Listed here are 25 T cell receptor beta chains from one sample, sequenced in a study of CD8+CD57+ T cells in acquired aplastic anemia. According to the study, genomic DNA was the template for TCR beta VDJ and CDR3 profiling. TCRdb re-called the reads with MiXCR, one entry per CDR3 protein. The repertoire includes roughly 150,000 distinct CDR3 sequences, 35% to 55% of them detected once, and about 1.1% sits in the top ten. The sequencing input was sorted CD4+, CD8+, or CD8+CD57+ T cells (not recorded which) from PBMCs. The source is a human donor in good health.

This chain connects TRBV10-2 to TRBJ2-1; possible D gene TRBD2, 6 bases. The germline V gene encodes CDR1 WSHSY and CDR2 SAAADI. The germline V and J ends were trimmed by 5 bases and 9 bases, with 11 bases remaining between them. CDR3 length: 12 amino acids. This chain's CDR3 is CASSPGGLEQFF. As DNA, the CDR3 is TGCGCCAGCAGTCCCGGAGGGCTTGAGCAGTTCTTC.

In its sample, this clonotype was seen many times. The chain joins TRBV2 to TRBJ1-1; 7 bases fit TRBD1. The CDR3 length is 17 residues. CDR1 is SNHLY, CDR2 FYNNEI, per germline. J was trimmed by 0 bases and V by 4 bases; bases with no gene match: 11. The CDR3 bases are TGTGCCAGCAGTGGCACTTCGGGACAGACGATGAACACTGAAGCTTTCTTT. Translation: CASSGTSGQTMNTEAFF.

The CDR3 sequence is CSARSGTMREQYF. In DNA, the CDR3 is TGCAGTGCTCGATCCGGGACTATGCGCGAGCAGTACTTC. The V call is TRBV20-1, the J call TRBJ2-7; 7 nucleotides align to TRBD2. Trimming at V came to 5 bases and at J to 6 bases, leaving 10 bases not matched to a gene. The CDR3 contains 13 residues. Germline lookup yields CDR1 DFQATT and CDR2 SNEGSKA (reference sequence).

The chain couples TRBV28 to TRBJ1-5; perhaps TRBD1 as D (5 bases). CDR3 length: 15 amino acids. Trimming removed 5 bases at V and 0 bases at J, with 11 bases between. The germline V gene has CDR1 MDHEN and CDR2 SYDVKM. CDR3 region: CASSGDRNSNQPQHF. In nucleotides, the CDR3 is TGTGCCAGCAGTGGCGACAGAAATAGCAATCAGCCCCAGCATTTT.

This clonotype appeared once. The CDR3 loop is CASSSLRDTQNTEAFF. The CDR3 bases are TGTGCCAGCAGTTCCCTTCGGGACACCCAGAACACTGAAGCTTTCTTT. The V and J genes are TRBV28 and TRBJ1-1; the D gene is possibly TRBD1 (6 bases). Trimming removed 4 bases at V and 1 base at J, with 16 bases between. Germline lookup yields CDR1 MDHEN and CDR2 SYDVKM. This CDR3 comprises 16 residues.

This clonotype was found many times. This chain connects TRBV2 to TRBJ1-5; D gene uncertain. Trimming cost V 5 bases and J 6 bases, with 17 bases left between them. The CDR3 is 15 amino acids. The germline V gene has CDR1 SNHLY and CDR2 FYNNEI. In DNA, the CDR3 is TGTGCCAGCAGTCCTAAGCGTAACCTCGTTCAGCCCCAGCATTTT. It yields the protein CASSPKRNLVQPQHF.

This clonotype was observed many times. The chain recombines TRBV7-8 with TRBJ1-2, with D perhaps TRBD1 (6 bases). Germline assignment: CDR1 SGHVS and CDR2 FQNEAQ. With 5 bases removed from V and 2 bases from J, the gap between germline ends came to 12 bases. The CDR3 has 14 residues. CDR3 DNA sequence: TGTGCCAGCAGCCCCTTGGACAGAAACTATGGCTACACCTTC. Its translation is CASSPLDRNYGYTF.

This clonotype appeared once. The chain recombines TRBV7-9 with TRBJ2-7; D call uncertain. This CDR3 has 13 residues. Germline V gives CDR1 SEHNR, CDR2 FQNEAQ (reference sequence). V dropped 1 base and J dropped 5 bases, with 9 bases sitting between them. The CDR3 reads CASSLVPQDEQYF. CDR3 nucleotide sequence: TGTGCCAGCAGCTTAGTTCCTCAGGACGAGCAGTACTTC.

The chain's CDR3 is CSVEGQTTDTQYF. In nucleotides, the CDR3 is TGCAGCGTTGAGGGCCAGACCACAGATACGCAGTATTTT. The chain recombines TRBV29-1 with TRBJ2-3, with D uncertain. The CDR3 consists of 13 residues. Germline V gene lookup returns CDR1 SQVTM and CDR2 ANQGSEA. The V end was cut by 3 bases, the J end by 2 bases, with 9 bases between.

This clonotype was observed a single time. The CDR3 spells CSARVLAGDEQYF. The CDR3 nucleotides read TGCAGTGCTAGAGTACTAGCGGGCGACGAGCAGTACTTC. The chain is built from TRBV20-1 and TRBJ2-7; 9 bases are a match to TRBD2. The CDR3 is 13 amino acids. Trimming at V came to 1 base and at J to 5 bases, leaving 3 bases not matched to a gene. Germline V lookup: CDR1 DFQATT, CDR2 SNEGSKA (reference sequence).

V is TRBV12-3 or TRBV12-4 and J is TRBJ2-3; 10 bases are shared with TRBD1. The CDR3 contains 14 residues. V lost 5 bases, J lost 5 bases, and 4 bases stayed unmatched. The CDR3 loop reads CASSRDRGRDTQYF. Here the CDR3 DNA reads TGTGCCAGCAGTCGGGACAGGGGACGAGATACGCAGTATTTT.

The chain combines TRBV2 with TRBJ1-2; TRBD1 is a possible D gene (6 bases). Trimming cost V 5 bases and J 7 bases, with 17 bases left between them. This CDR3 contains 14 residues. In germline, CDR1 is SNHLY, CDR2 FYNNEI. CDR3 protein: CASSLKGQGCGYTF. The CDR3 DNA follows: TGTGCCAGCAGTTTAAAGGGGCAGGGGTGTGGCTACACCTTC.

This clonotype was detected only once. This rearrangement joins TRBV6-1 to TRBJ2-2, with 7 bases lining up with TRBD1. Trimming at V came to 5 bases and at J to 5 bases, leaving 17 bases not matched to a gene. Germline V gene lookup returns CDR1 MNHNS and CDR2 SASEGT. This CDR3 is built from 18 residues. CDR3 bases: TGTGCCAGCAGTCTTACTCCGAGGACAGGCCGGGTTACCGGGGAGCTGTTTTTT. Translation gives CASSLTPRTGRVTGELFF.

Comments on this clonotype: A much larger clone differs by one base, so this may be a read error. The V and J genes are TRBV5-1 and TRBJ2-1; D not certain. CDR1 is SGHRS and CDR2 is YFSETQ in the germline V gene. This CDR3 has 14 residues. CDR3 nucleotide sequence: TGCGCCAGCAGCTTGCCCGGGTCCTACAATGAGCAGTTATTC. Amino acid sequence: CASSLPGSYNEQLF. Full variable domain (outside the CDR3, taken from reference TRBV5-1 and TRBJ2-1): KAGVTQTPRYLIKTRGQQVTLSCSPISGHRSVSWYQQTPGQGLQFLFEYFSETQRNKGNFPGRFSGRQFSNSRSEMNVSTLELGDSALYLCASSLPGSYNEQLFGPGTRLTVL.

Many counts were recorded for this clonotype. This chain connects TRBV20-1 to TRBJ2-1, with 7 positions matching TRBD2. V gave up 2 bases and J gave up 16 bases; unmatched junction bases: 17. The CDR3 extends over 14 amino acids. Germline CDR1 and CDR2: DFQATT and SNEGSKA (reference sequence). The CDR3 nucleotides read TGCAGTGCTAGACAACTAGCGTTGAGCGGGTCCTACTTCTTC. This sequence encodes CSARQLALSGSYFF.

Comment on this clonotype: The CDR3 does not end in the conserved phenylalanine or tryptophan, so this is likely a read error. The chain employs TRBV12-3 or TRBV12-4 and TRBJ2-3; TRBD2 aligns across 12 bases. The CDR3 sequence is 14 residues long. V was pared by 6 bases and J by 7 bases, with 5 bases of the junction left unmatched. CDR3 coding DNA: TGTGCCAGCAGCCCTAGCGGGGGGGTAAATACGCAGTATCTT. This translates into CASSPSGGVNTQYL.

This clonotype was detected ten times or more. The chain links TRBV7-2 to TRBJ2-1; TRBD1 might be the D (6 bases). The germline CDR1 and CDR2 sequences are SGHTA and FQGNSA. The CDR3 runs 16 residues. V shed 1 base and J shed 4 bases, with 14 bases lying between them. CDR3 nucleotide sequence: TGTGCCAGCAGCTTAGAACTAGGGGGTTTATACAATGAGCAGTTCTTC. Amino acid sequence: CASSLELGGLYNEQFF.

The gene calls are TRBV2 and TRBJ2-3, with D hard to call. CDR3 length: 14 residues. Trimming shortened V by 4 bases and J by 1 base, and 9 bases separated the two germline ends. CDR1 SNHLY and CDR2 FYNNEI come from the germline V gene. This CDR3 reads CASSVIGGTDTQYF. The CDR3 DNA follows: TGTGCCAGCAGTGTAATCGGTGGCACAGATACGCAGTATTTT.

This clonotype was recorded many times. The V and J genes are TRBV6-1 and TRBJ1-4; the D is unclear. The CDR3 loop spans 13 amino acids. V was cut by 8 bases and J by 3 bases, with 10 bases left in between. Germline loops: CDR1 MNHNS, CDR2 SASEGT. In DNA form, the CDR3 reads TGTGCCAGCGGGAGCCAGGCTAATGAAAAACTGTTTTTT. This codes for CASGSQANEKLFF.

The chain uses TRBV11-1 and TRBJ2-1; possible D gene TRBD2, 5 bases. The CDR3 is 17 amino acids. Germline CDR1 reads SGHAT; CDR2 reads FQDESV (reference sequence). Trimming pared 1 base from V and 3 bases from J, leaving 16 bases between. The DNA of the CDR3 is TGTGCCAGCAGCTTAGACGGTTTGGAGCGGAACTACAATGAGCAGTTCTTC. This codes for CASSLDGLERNYNEQFF.

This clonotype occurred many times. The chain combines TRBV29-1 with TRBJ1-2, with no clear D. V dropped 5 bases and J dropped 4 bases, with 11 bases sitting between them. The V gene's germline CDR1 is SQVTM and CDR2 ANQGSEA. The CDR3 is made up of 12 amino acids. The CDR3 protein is CSVYDGFYGYTF. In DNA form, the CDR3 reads TGCAGCGTTTATGACGGATTCTATGGCTACACCTTC. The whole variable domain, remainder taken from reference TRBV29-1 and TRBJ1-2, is SAVISQKPSRDICQRGTSLTIQCQVDSQVTMMFWYRQQPGQSLTLIATANQGSEATYESGFVIDKFPISRPNLTFSTLTVSNMSPEDSSIYLCSVYDGFYGYTFGSGTRLTVV.

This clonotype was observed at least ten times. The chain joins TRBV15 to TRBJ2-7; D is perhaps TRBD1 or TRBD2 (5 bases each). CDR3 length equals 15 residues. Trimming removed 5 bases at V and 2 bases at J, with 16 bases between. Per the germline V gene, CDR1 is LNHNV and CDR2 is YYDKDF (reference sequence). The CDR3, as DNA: TGTGCCACCAGCTTGCCCCGGGGACCCACCTACGAGCAGTACTTC. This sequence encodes CATSLPRGPTYEQYF.

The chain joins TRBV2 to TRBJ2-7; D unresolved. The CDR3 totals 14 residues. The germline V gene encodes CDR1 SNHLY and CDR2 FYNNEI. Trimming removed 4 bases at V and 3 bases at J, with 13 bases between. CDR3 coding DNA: TGTGCCAGCAGTGCAATCCAAGGAGACTACGAGCAGTACTTC. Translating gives CASSAIQGDYEQYF.

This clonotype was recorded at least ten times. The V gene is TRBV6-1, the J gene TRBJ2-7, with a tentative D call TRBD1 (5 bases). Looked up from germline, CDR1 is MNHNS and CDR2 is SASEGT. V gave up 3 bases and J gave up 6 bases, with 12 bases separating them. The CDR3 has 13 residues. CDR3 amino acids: CASSDSDSSEQYF. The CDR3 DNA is TGTGCCAGCAGTGACAGTGACAGTTCCGAGCAGTACTTC.

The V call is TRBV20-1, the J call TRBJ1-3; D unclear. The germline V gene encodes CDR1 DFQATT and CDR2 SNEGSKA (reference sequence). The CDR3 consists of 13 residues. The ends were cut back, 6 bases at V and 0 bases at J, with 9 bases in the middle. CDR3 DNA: TGCAGTGCACCAGACGGCTCTGGAAACACCATATATTTT. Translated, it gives CSAPDGSGNTIYF.